This section outlines one TCR beta chain sequence together with its context. The protocol was immunoSEQ multiplex PCR, while the TCRdb copy is restricted to in-frame clones and leaves out a portion. This table has fewer than 200,000 clones, just over 90% appearing once. This record comes from a study of control samples from healthy donors and cancer patients. CDR1 LNHNV and CDR2 YYDKDF come from the germline V gene (reference sequence). The V gene end was trimmed by 2 bases and the J gene end by 0 bases; junction bases not matched to a gene: 2. The CDR3 is 15 amino acids. The sequencing sample was made of blood. The J gene is TRBJ1-1, the V gene TRBV15, with 8 nucleotides matching TRBD1. The source is a man aged 30-40 years in good health. CDR3 loop: CATSRNRGMNTEAFF. CDR3 in DNA: TGTGCCACCAGCAGAAACAGGGGGATGAACACTGAAGCTTTCTTT.